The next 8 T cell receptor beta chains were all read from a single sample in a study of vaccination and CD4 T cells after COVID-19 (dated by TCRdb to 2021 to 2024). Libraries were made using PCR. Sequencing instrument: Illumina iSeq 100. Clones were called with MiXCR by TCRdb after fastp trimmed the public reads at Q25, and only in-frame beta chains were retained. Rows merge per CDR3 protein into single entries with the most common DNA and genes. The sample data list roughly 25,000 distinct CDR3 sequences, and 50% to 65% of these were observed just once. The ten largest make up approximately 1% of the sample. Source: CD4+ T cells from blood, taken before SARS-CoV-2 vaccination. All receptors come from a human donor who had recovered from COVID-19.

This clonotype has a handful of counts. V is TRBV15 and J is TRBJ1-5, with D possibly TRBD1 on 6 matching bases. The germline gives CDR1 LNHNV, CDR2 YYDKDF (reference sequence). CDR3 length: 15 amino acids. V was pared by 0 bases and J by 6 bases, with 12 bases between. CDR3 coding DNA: TGTGCCACCAGCAGAGATCAACAGGGACGTCAGCCCCAGCATTTT. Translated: CATSRDQQGRQPQHF.

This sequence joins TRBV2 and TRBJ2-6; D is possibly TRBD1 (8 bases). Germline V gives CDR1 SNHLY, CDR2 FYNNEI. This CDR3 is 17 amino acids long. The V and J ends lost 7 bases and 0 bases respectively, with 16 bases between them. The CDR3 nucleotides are TGTGCCAGCACCAACAGGGGGGGCCTCTCTGGGGCCAACGTCCTGACTTTC. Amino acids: CASTNRGGLSGANVLTF.

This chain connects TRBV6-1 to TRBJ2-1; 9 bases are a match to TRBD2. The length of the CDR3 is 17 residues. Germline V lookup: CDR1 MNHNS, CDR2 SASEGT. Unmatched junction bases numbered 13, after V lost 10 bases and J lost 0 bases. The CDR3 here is CATSGASGIISYNEQFF. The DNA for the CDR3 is TGTGCCACCTCCGGGGCTAGCGGGATAATCTCCTACAATGAGCAGTTCTTC.

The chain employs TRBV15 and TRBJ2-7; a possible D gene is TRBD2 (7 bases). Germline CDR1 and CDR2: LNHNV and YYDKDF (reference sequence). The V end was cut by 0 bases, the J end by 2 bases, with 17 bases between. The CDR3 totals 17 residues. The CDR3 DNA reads TGTGCCACCAGCAGAGATTTTGGGCGGGGGCAAACCTACGAGCAGTACTTC. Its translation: CATSRDFGRGQTYEQYF.

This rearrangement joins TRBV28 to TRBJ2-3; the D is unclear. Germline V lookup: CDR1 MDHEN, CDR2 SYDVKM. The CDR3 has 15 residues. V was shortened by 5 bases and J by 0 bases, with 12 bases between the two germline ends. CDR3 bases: TGTGCCAGCAGTCCGCCAGGAGTTAGCACAGATACGCAGTATTTT. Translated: CASSPPGVSTDTQYF.

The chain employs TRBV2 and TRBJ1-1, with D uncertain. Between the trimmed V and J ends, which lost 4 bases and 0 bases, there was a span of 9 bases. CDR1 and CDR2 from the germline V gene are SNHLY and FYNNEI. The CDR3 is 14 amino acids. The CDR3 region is CASSAEVMNTEAFF. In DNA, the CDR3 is TGTGCCAGCAGTGCCGAGGTCATGAACACTGAAGCTTTCTTT.

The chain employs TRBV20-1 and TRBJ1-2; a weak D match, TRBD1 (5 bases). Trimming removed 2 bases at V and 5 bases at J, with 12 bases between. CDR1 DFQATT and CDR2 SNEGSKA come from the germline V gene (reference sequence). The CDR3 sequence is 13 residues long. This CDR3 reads CSARPREGYGYTF. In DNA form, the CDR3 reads TGCAGTGCTAGACCACGGGAGGGGTATGGCTACACCTTC.

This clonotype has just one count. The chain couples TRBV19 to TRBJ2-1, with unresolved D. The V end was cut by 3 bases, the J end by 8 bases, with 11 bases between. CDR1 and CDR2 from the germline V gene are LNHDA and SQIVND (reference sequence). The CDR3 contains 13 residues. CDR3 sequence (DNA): TGTGCCAGTAGTATTCTGTTGAGAGATGAGCAGTTCTTC. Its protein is CASSILLRDEQFF.